This paragraph covers one T cell receptor beta chain sequence. Original analysis: It was from reference gene primer amplification that nucleated cell counts were estimated. Assay: immunoSEQ multiplex PCR; the TCRdb copy retains only in-frame clones and omits some. Clone size and the V and J calls come from that table; the DNA yielded D and trimming. The table shows 250,000 to 300,000 clones, with approximately 91% occurring only once. The sample originates from a study of blood T cell repertoires in COVID-19. The sequencing input was PBMCs or T cells enriched from blood (not recorded which). The source is a woman aged 40-49 years with acute COVID-19.

CDR3 in amino acids: CAISEFGRSAGTDYGYTF. DNA for the CDR3: TGTGCCATCAGTGAGTTTGGCCGATCCGCCGGGACAGACTATGGCTACACCTTC. V and J are TRBV10-3 and TRBJ1-2; 7 bases fit TRBD1. V dropped 1 base and J dropped 3; count of bases not matched to a gene: 14. The CDR3 runs 18 residues. Germline CDR1 and CDR2: ENHRY and SYGVKD.